Below, 25 T cell receptor beta chains from the same sample are listed, as sequenced in a study of blood T cell repertoires in COVID-19. Sequencing used immunoSEQ multiplex PCR; TCRdb keeps in-frame clones, though not all of them. Among roughly 130,000 clones listed, 70% to 90% were seen once. Sequenced sample: peripheral blood. The receptors were sampled from a man aged 35-49 years with acute or convalescent COVID-19.

V is TRBV30 and J is TRBJ2-7; 7 bases are shared with TRBD2. Looked up from germline, CDR1 is GTSNPN and CDR2 is SVGIG (reference sequence). The CDR3 is 14 amino acids. The J segment lost 2 bases and the V segment lost 4 bases, leaving 8 bases of the junction unmatched. CDR3 region: CAWTREGGPYEQYF. The CDR3 DNA reads as TGTGCCTGGACTAGGGAGGGAGGTCCCTACGAGCAGTACTTC.

This clone was counted once. CDR3 in amino acids: CAWRGRTGDYQPQHF. CDR3 bases: TGTGCCTGGAGAGGGCGGACAGGGGATTATCAGCCCCAGCATTTT. The chain employs TRBV30 and TRBJ1-5; 9 bases agree with TRBD1. This CDR3 has 15 amino acids. Germline lookup yields CDR1 GTSNPN and CDR2 SVGIG (reference sequence). V shed 3 bases and J 5 bases; nucleotides not matched to a gene: 8.

The genes are TRBV11-2 and TRBJ2-2; D perhaps matches TRBD2 (6 bases). CDR3 length equals 16 residues. CDR1 is SGHAT, CDR2 FQNNGV, per germline. The germline V and J ends were trimmed by 2 bases and 1 base, with 11 bases remaining between them. CDR3 amino acids: CASSLMAGMNTGELFF. The CDR3 DNA reads as TGTGCCAGCAGCTTAATGGCGGGGATGAACACCGGGGAGCTGTTTTTT.

This chain joins TRBV7-8 and TRBJ1-1; 11 bases are a match to TRBD1. Germline V gene sequence: CDR1 SGHVS, CDR2 FQNEAQ. The trim removed 7 bases at V and 1 base at J, leaving 8 bases unmatched. The CDR3 extends over 16 amino acids. Here the CDR3 DNA reads TGTGCCAGCAAAGCGGACAGGGGGCAGAGGAACACTGAAGCTTTCTTT. Protein product: CASKADRGQRNTEAFF.

J is TRBJ1-6 and V is TRBV6-5, with a tentative D call TRBD1 (5 bases). V was cut by 6 bases and J by 5 bases, with 11 bases left in between. CDR3 length equals 14 residues. Germline CDR1 MNHEY, CDR2 SVGAGI. CDR3 residues: CASSRGGDNSPLHF. In nucleotides, the CDR3 is TGTGCCAGCAGCCGCGGGGGGGATAATTCACCCCTCCACTTT.

J is TRBJ1-3 and V is TRBV6-5, with TRBD1 matching 9 bases. The CDR3 has 16 residues. V lost 3 bases to trimming and J lost 1 base; unmatched junction nucleotides: 4. CDR1 is MNHEY and CDR2 is SVGAGI in the germline V gene. The CDR3 region has the DNA TGTGCCAGCAGTTATACAGGGGGCGCATCTGGAAACACCATATATTTT. Translated, it gives CASSYTGGASGNTIYF.

The V call is TRBV19, the J call TRBJ1-6; 7 bases map to TRBD1. Germline CDR1 and CDR2: LNHDA and SQIVND (reference sequence). Trimming cost V 4 bases and J 8 bases; bases outside gene matches: 5. The CDR3 runs to 14 residues. The CDR3 sequence: CASSNRGGDSPLHF. CDR3 sequence (DNA): TGTGCCAGTAGTAACAGGGGTGGTGATTCACCCCTCCACTTT.

V gene TRBV4-1 combines with J gene TRBJ2-1, with 12 bases aligning to TRBD1. CDR1 and CDR2 from the germline V gene are MGHRA and YSYEKL. The CDR3 has 15 residues. J was trimmed by 7 bases and V by 2 bases; bases with no gene match: 3. The DNA for the CDR3 is TGCGCCAGCAGCCAATTGGGACAGGGGGCGAATGAGCAGTTCTTC. It encodes CASSQLGQGANEQFF.

The CDR3 DNA follows: TGTGCCAGCAGCTTATCAACGGATTCACCCCTCCACTTT. This encodes CASSLSTDSPLHF. The chain is built from TRBV11-3 and TRBJ1-6; D not certain. CDR1 and CDR2 (germline): SGHNT, YENEEA. V lost 2 bases, J lost 8 bases, and 7 bases lay in between. This CDR3 has 13 residues.

This chain links TRBV27 with TRBJ1-4; D uncertain. With 10 bases removed from V and 6 bases from J, the gap between germline ends came to 15 bases. Germline lookup yields CDR1 MNHEY and CDR2 SMNVEV (reference sequence). This CDR3 comprises 13 residues. The CDR3 DNA is TGTGCCACCGACTGCAAAGCTCATGAAAAACTGTTTTTT. The encoded protein is CATDCKAHEKLFF.

The chain carries TRBV4-1 and TRBJ2-1, with 11 nucleotides matching TRBD2. Per the germline V gene, CDR1 is MGHRA and CDR2 is YSYEKL. The V gene end was trimmed by 2 bases and the J gene end by 9 bases; junction bases not matched to a gene: 9. CDR3 size: 16 residues. CDR3 DNA sequence: TGCGCCAGCAGCCAAAGTCTACTAGCGGGAGTTGGTGAGCAGTTCTTC. It yields the protein CASSQSLLAGVGEQFF.

The rearrangement uses TRBV29-1 and TRBJ2-7; TRBD1 aligns across 9 bases. The germline CDR1 and CDR2 sequences are SQVTM and ANQGSEA. J gave up 0 bases and V 4 bases, and 4 bases lay outside the gene matches. The CDR3 is made up of 14 amino acids. The CDR3 nucleotides are TGCAGCGTTGGGAAGACAGGGGGCTCCTACGAGCAGTACTTC. This sequence encodes CSVGKTGGSYEQYF.

The CDR3 loop reads CASSREPILAEAFF. CDR3 DNA: TGTGCCAGCAGCCGAGAACCCATCTTAGCCGAAGCTTTCTTT. J is TRBJ1-1 and V is TRBV3-1 (or the pseudogene TRBV3-2); D not resolved. CDR3 length equals 14 residues. The V end lost 4 bases, the J end lost 8 bases, and 17 bases lay between the germline ends. The V gene's germline CDR1 is LGHDT and CDR2 YNNKEL (reference sequence).

This clone was detected only a few times. The chain combines TRBV5-1 with TRBJ1-1; 9 bases agree with TRBD1. Per the germline V gene, CDR1 is SGHRS and CDR2 is YFSETQ. The CDR3 extends over 15 amino acids. V dropped 5 bases and J dropped 2; count of bases not matched to a gene: 7. This chain's CDR3 is CASRQGARTNTEAFF. In nucleotides, the CDR3 is TGCGCCAGCAGACAGGGGGCGCGTACCAACACTGAAGCTTTCTTT. Combining the CDR3 with reference TRBV5-1 and TRBJ1-1 gives the whole variable domain KAGVTQTPRYLIKTRGQQVTLSCSPISGHRSVSWYQQTPGQGLQFLFEYFSETQRNKGNFPGRFSGRQFSNSRSEMNVSTLELGDSALYLCASRQGARTNTEAFFGQGTRLTVV.

The V and J genes are TRBV6-5 and TRBJ1-4, with D tentatively TRBD1 (5 bases). The CDR3 has 13 residues. V was shortened by 2 bases and J by 6 bases, with 7 bases between the two germline ends. Germline V gives CDR1 MNHEY, CDR2 SVGAGI. CDR3 sequence reads: CASSYRGDEKLFF. In nucleotides, the CDR3 is TGTGCCAGCAGTTACAGGGGTGATGAAAAACTGTTTTTT.

With respect to this clone: One end of the junction does not line up with germline, which may come from a read error. The chain joins TRBV20-1 to TRBJ2-1, with D possibly matching TRBD2 (5 bases). Looked up from germline, CDR1 is DFQATT and CDR2 is SNEGSKA (reference sequence). This CDR3 contains 13 residues. The CDR3 DNA reads as TGCAGAGCTAGTTCCCGACTAAACAATGAGCAGTTCTTC. Translated: CRASSRLNNEQFF.

The chain is built from TRBV4-3 and TRBJ2-6; 8 positions match TRBD1. The trim removed 5 bases at V and 0 bases at J, leaving 6 bases unmatched. Germline assignment: CDR1 LGHNA and CDR2 YSLEER. The CDR3 has 17 amino acids. CDR3 residues: CASSVDRAYSGANVLTF. The CDR3 DNA is TGCGCCAGCAGCGTGGACAGGGCTTACTCTGGGGCCAACGTCCTGACTTTC.

This chain joins TRBV30 and TRBJ2-1; 8 bases line up with TRBD2. The CDR3 sequence is 14 residues long. Germline trimming cut 4 bases from V and 9 bases from J; bases unmatched to any gene: 11. In germline, CDR1 is GTSNPN, CDR2 SVGIG (reference sequence). CDR3 residues: CAWTPGLVFGEQFF. CDR3 DNA: TGTGCCTGGACCCCGGGACTAGTTTTCGGTGAGCAGTTCTTC. Together with reference TRBV30 and TRBJ2-1, the CDR3 gives the full variable domain: SQTIHQWPATLVQPVGSPLSLECTVEGTSNPNLYWYRQAAGRGLQLLFYSVGIGQISSEVPQNLSASRPQDRQFILSSKKLLLSDSGFYLCAWTPGLVFGEQFFGPGTRLTVL.

In nucleotides, the CDR3 is TGTGCCAGCAGCCACGGACTAGCGCCCTACGAGCAGTACTTC. Protein product: CASSHGLAPYEQYF. This chain connects TRBV3-1 (or the pseudogene TRBV3-2) to TRBJ2-7; 9 bases are a match to TRBD2. Trimming removed 3 bases from V and 2 bases from J; junction bases left unmatched: 2. The CDR3 length is 14 residues. Germline values: CDR1 LGHDT, CDR2 YNNKEL (reference sequence).

The chain combines TRBV5-4 with TRBJ1-1; 7 bases are a match to TRBD1. Per the germline V gene, CDR1 is SGHNT and CDR2 is YYREEE (reference sequence). Unmatched junction bases numbered 11, after V lost 6 bases and J lost 3 bases. The CDR3 is made up of 15 amino acids. CDR3 in amino acids: CASKEGMGTDTEAFF. The DNA of the CDR3 is TGTGCCAGCAAGGAGGGTATGGGGACAGACACTGAAGCTTTCTTT.

The chain has TRBV6-5 and TRBJ1-5; tentatively, D is TRBD1 (6 bases). V lost 6 bases and J 4 bases, leaving 16 bases between the germline ends. CDR3 length: 15 residues. Germline loops: CDR1 MNHEY, CDR2 SVGAGI. CDR3 region: CASRGQGGLNQPQHF. CDR3 coding DNA: TGTGCCAGCAGGGGACAAGGAGGTTTGAATCAGCCCCAGCATTTT.

This clone was observed a few times. V gene TRBV5-1 combines with J gene TRBJ1-4; D is undetermined. The CDR3 totals 15 residues. Trimming stripped 4 bases from V and 6 bases from J, with 16 bases between. Germline assignment: CDR1 SGHRS and CDR2 YFSETQ. DNA of the CDR3: TGCGCCAGCAGCCCCGGGGTCCGGGGTGATGAAAAACTGTTTTTT. This gives the protein CASSPGVRGDEKLFF. Together with reference TRBV5-1 and TRBJ1-4, the CDR3 gives the full variable domain: KAGVTQTPRYLIKTRGQQVTLSCSPISGHRSVSWYQQTPGQGLQFLFEYFSETQRNKGNFPGRFSGRQFSNSRSEMNVSTLELGDSALYLCASSPGVRGDEKLFFGSGTQLSVL.

The chain is built from TRBV5-3 and TRBJ2-7; TRBD1 aligns across 10 bases. TRBV5-3 is designated an ORF whose function remains uncertain. The CDR3 extends over 13 amino acids. The J segment lost 5 bases and the V segment lost 9 bases, leaving 8 bases of the junction unmatched. Written as DNA, the CDR3 is TGTGCCAAGCCGGGACAGGGGCTGCACGAGCAGTACTTC. Protein product: CAKPGQGLHEQYF.

This sequence joins TRBV19 and TRBJ1-1, with 7 bases identical to TRBD1. The CDR3 is 15 residues long. V trimming: 3 bases; J trimming: 4 bases; junction bases outside the gene matches: 8. In germline, CDR1 is LNHDA, CDR2 SQIVND (reference sequence). CDR3 DNA: TGTGCCAGTAGTATCTCCCCAGGGGGTGTCACTGAAGCTTTCTTT. Translated: CASSISPGGVTEAFF.

This clone was counted only a few times. The chain uses TRBV19 and TRBJ1-1; D is unclear. The CDR3 is 11 residues long. The germline gives CDR1 LNHDA, CDR2 SQIVND (reference sequence). Trimming stripped 3 bases from V and 11 bases from J, with 10 bases between. The CDR3, as DNA: TGTGCCAGTAGTATCGAGCTCGGGGCTTTCTTT. The encoded protein is CASSIELGAFF.